This TCR beta chain was sequenced in a study of shared T cell receptors in the human thymus (dated by TCRdb to the early 2020s). Concerning the study at large: The study examined how the human thymus generates shared, self-reactive T-cell receptor alpha chains.

Of note for this clone: The target of this receptor is not known. Base qualities are not provided; no much larger clone lies one nucleotide away.

CDR1 and CDR2, looked up from the germline V gene (reference sequence), are LNHDA and SQIVND. V gives up 8 bases and J gives up 8 bases, and the segment between their germline ends measures 28 bases. Its CDR3 holds 17 amino acids, cysteine through phenylalanine. The retained sequence is limited to the CDR3, 51 bases, with the frame set at the first base. Libraries were prepared through the immunoSEQ multiplex PCR assay. Not all clones reach the TCRdb copy of this immuneACCESS table, which keeps in-frame sequences only. Checked studies attribute under half of the gap to unresolved V genes and leave the rest unexplained. The sample has about 660,000 clones on record, 88% of them singletons. Jointly, the top ten make up around 0.01% of the sample. Separately, the same data were catalogued under a study of human thymus T cells. Drawing on the second study: The donors were immunologically healthy infants in Finland who had open corrective cardiac surgery for congenital heart defects. The thymus tissue came from surgical resects taken out during corrective cardiac surgery. V and J gene segment usage appeared biased in both thymic and peripheral blood repertoires. According to the related research, thymic TCR repertoires were highly overlapping among unrelated individuals. The study used eight infant thymus samples plus four related peripheral blood samples to characterize TCR alpha and beta repertoires. Donor ages ranging from roughly 7 to 250 days were recorded, and 5 or 6 male and two female infants were included in the cohort. Thymocytes were released mechanically from tissue and stored at -70 °C as pellets of 10-30 million cells. Genomic DNA was extracted from frozen cell pellets with a QIAsymphony instrument. TCRB and TCRAD loci were amplified from a standardized quantity of quality-controlled genomic DNA using the immunoSEQ multiplex PCR assay. The amplicons covered the V(D)J region and were long enough to include the CDR3 and to identify the V and J genes. Amplicon sequencing was performed on an Illumina platform through the commercial immunoSEQ service. Primer bias and sequencing errors were corrected using previously described methods, and TCRAD and TCRB definitions followed the IMGT database. Analysis of the repertoires was done with immunoSEQ Analyzer 3.0 and VDJTools and included basic statistics, V/J segment usage, diversity estimates, rarefaction and pairwise overlap. Diversity was estimated with Chao1, ChaoE, Efron-Thisted, Shannon and inverse Simpson indices, and also on datasets down-sampled to the smallest sample. For repertoire overlap, CDR3 nucleotide sequence, V gene and J gene had to match strictly, and clustering was done by Jaccard-based multidimensional scaling. On average, roughly 850,000 unique TCRB clonotypes were obtained from thymus samples, compared with roughly 89,000 from blood samples.

Rearrangement joined TRBV19 to TRBJ2-1, and perhaps TRBD1 as D gene, on 6 matching bases. Specimen: thymocytes. The source of this sequence is a boy younger than two with a congenital heart defect. Donor details come from another sample of the same person, matched by shared clones. The CDR3 here reads CASGFSQGGPSGDEQFF. The DNA reads TGTGCCAGTGGTTTCTCACAGGGTGGGCCGAGTGGAGATGAGCAGTTCTTC.